These T cell receptor beta chains were read from a single sample in a study of tumor-infiltrating lymphocytes in primary liver carcinoma. TCRdb redid the calling of the multiplex PCR reads with MiXCR, one entry per CDR3 protein. The sample includes around 330,000 distinct CDR3 sequences, over 55% of them seen just once. The sample was peripheral blood. The origin of the receptors is a man between 40 and 49 years old with primary liver carcinoma and hepatitis B virus infection. The CDR3 runs from the conserved cysteine through the conserved F or W. The D gene is left open where the match is weak. For some rows the clone size is stated as once, few or many, or as a class when expanded; others skip it.

D | J | V | size | CDR3 | DNA
NA | TRBJ2-3 | TRBV10-3 | NA | CAISESSGGPDAQYF | TGTGCCATCAGTGAGTCGTCAGGGGGGCCAGATGCGCAGTATTTT
NA | TRBJ2-5 | TRBV5-1 | NA | CASSPPSRETQYF | TGCGCCAGCAGCCCCCCGTCGCGGGAGACCCAGTACTTC
TRBD1 | TRBJ2-7 | TRBV19 | NA | CASSALTGGEQYF | TGTGCCAGTAGTGCCTTAACAGGGGGCGAGCAGTACTTC
NA | TRBJ1-1 | TRBV29-1 | many | CSVGNTEAFF | TGCAGCGTCGGGAACACTGAAGCTTTCTTT
TRBD1 | TRBJ1-2 | TRBV5-6 | NA | CAGSTVDRRENNYGYTF | TGTGCCGGCAGCACGGTGGACAGGAGGGAAAATAACTATGGCTACACCTTC
TRBD2 | TRBJ2-1 | TRBV11-3 | many | CASSLRTSGSNEQFF | TGTGCCAGCAGTCTCCGGACTAGCGGGAGCAATGAGCAGTTCTTC
NA | TRBJ1-3 | TRBV14 | NA | CASRRTGSGNTIYF | TGTGCCAGCAGGAGAACAGGTTCGGGAAACACCATATATTTT
NA | TRBJ2-1 | TRBV12-3/TRBV12-4 | many | CASSSWGGASRYNEQFF | TGTGCCAGCAGTTCCTGGGGTGGGGCTAGCCGGTACAATGAGCAGTTCTTC
NA | TRBJ2-5 | TRBV4-1 | many | CASSQGPGFGETQYF | TGCGCCAGCAGCCAAGGTCCAGGGTTTGGGGAGACCCAGTACTTC
NA | TRBJ1-3 | TRBV4-1 | NA | CASSRVYGNTIYF | TGCGCCAGCAGCCGAGTCTATGGGAACACCATATATTTT
NA | TRBJ2-3 | TRBV11-1 | NA | CASSLASGVIDTQYF | TGTGCTAGCAGCTTAGCCAGTGGGGTAATAGATACGCAGTATTTT
NA | TRBJ1-4 | TRBV7-9 | few | CASSLQGAEKLFF | TGTGCCAGCAGCCTACAGGGTGCTGAAAAACTGTTTTTT
NA | TRBJ2-1 | TRBV11-2 | few | CASSLDGGYNNEQSF | TGTGCCAGCAGCTTAGATGGTGGGTACAACAATGAGCAGTCCTTC
NA | TRBJ1-6 | TRBV12-3/TRBV12-4 | NA | CASSLGYHSPLHF | TGTGCCAGCAGTTTGGGGTATCACTCACCCCTCCACTTT
NA | TRBJ2-5 | TRBV11-2 | NA | CASSLGSSGPGETQYF | TGTGCCAGCAGCTTAGGGAGTAGCGGCCCGGGGGAGACCCAGTACTTC
NA | TRBJ2-2 | TRBV28 | NA | CASSFPGTGSTGELFF | TGTGCCAGCAGTTTTCCGGGCACAGGTAGCACCGGGGAGCTGTTTTTT
NA | TRBJ2-2 | TRBV5-1 | NA | CASSPDGTYTGELFF | TGCGCCAGCAGCCCGGACGGCACATACACCGGGGAGCTGTTTTTT
TRBD1 | TRBJ2-1 | TRBV7-9 | few | CASRWTGSGEQFF | TGTGCCAGCAGGTGGACAGGGTCCGGCGAGCAGTTCTTC
NA | TRBJ2-4 | TRBV6-2/TRBV6-3 | few | CASSYSTVGDIQYF | TGTGCCAGCAGTTACTCTACAGTCGGGGACATTCAGTACTTC
NA | TRBJ1-2 | TRBV14 | NA | CASSQDRVYGYTF | TGTGCCAGCAGCCAAGACCGAGTCTATGGCTACACCTTC
TRBD1 | TRBJ2-3 | TRBV29-1 | NA | CSVSGTGASDMQYF | TGCAGCGTTTCCGGGACAGGGGCCTCAGATATGCAGTATTTT
TRBD2 | TRBJ2-7 | TRBV5-4 | few | CASSLASGSPYEQYF | TGTGCCAGCAGCTTGGCCAGCGGGAGTCCCTACGAGCAGTACTTC
NA | TRBJ2-2 | TRBV11-2 | once | CVSSLGVSIGELFF | TGTGTCAGCAGCTTAGGAGTCAGCATCGGGGAGCTGTTTTTT
NA | TRBJ2-1 | TRBV28 | few | CASSLGAPSEQFF | TGTGCCAGCAGTTTAGGGGCCCCCAGTGAGCAGTTCTTC
NA | TRBJ2-1 | TRBV5-5 | NA | CVSSLGSYNEQFF | TGTGTCAGCAGCTTAGGATCCTACAATGAGCAGTTCTTC
NA | TRBJ1-1 | TRBV12-3/TRBV12-4 | many | CASSFGRGNTEAFF | TGTGCCAGCAGTTTTGGCAGGGGGAACACTGAAGCTTTCTTT
NA | TRBJ2-1 | TRBV12-3/TRBV12-4 | NA | CANSLLNEQFF | TGTGCCAACAGCCTTCTTAATGAGCAGTTCTTC
NA | TRBJ2-7 | TRBV4-2 | NA | CASSQDPGLNGQYF | TGTGCCAGCAGCCAAGACCCGGGATTAAACGGGCAGTACTTC
TRBD2 | TRBJ2-2 | TRBV6-6 | NA | CASGRTSVNTGELFF | TGTGCCAGCGGTCGGACTAGCGTGAACACCGGGGAGTTGTTTTTT
NA | TRBJ2-2 | TRBV6-6 | many | CASSYSNPGTFAGELFF | TGTGCCAGCAGTTACTCGAACCCTGGTACTTTCGCCGGGGAGCTGTTTTTT
TRBD2 | TRBJ2-1 | TRBV4-2 | once | CASGHERAGGYNEQFF | TGTGCCAGCGGCCATGAGAGGGCGGGAGGGTACAATGAGCAGTTCTTC
NA | TRBJ1-1 | TRBV12-3/TRBV12-4 | NA | CASSYRQVSEAFF | TGTGCCAGCAGCTATAGACAGGTTTCCGAAGCTTTCTTT
TRBD1 | TRBJ2-5 | TRBV29-1 | once | CIVEADRGRTETQYF | TGCATCGTTGAGGCGGACAGGGGGCGAACAGAGACCCAGTACTTC
NA | TRBJ2-2 | TRBV4-3 | NA | CAISMAGELFF | TGCGCCATCAGCATGGCCGGGGAACTGTTTTTT
NA | TRBJ1-1 | TRBV12-3/TRBV12-4 | many | CASRPGPLLGLNTEAFF | TGTGCCAGCCGCCCGGGACCTCTCTTGGGGTTGAACACTGAAGCTTTCTTT
NA | TRBJ2-7 | TRBV4-3 | NA | CASSQLTVTKGYEQYF | TGCGCCAGCAGTCAACTCACCGTGACAAAAGGGTACGAGCAGTACTTC
NA | TRBJ2-7 | TRBV4-2 | NA | CANSLRHTESYEQYF | TGCGCCAACAGCCTCAGACACACAGAGTCCTACGAGCAGTACTTC
TRBD2 | TRBJ2-7 | TRBV6-1 | NA | CAVLAGGPSEQYF | TGTGCCGTCCTAGCGGGAGGTCCGTCCGAGCAGTACTTC
TRBD1 | TRBJ2-3 | TRBV28 | NA | CASGKGQITDTQYF | TGTGCCAGCGGGAAGGGACAGATCACAGATACGCAGTATTTT
NA | TRBJ2-7 | TRBV30 | NA | CAWSGNRVGDEQYF | TGTGCCTGGAGTGGTAATAGGGTGGGGGACGAGCAGTACTTC
TRBD1 | TRBJ2-3 | TRBV5-1 | once | CTSSLRQGIGDTQYF | TGCACCAGCAGCTTGAGACAGGGAATTGGAGATACGCAGTATTTT
TRBD2 | TRBJ2-7 | TRBV6-5 | NA | CASSYRNPIAGGSFLGQYF | TGTGCCAGCAGTTACCGTAACCCGATAGCGGGAGGGTCTTTTCTCGGGCAGTACTTC
TRBD2 | TRBJ2-2 | TRBV5-6 | NA | CASSLIQRGYTGELFF | TGTGCCAGCAGCTTGATACAGCGGGGTTACACCGGGGAGCTGTTTTTT
TRBD1 | TRBJ2-7 | TRBV5-1 | NA | CASSLRGPGQPKEQYF | TGCGCCAGCAGCTTAAGGGGGCCGGGACAGCCCAAAGAGCAGTACTTC
NA | TRBJ2-1 | TRBV24-1 | few | CATGGWGPEIYNEQFF | TGTGCCACCGGGGGATGGGGCCCCGAGATATACAATGAGCAGTTCTTC
TRBD2 | TRBJ2-1 | TRBV28 | NA | CASRGTSGRGDEQFF | TGTGCCAGCAGGGGGACTAGCGGGAGAGGGGATGAGCAGTTCTTC
NA | TRBJ1-1 | TRBV18 | NA | CASSPTLNTEAFF | TGTGCCAGCTCACCTACATTGAACACTGAAGCTTTCTTT